The 11 T cell receptor beta chains reported below all come from one sample, sequenced in a study of blood T cell repertoires in COVID-19. Sequenced by immunoSEQ multiplex PCR; TCRdb stores in-frame clones only, minus some. This sample yields roughly 110,000 clones, of which around nine tenths are seen a single time; roughly 8.1% belongs to the top ten. Specimen: peripheral blood. The receptors were gathered from a woman in her 70s who had recovered from COVID-19.

The rearrangement joins TRBV3-1 (or the pseudogene TRBV3-2) to TRBJ2-2; 7 positions match TRBD2. This CDR3 comprises 13 residues. CDR1 is LGHDT, CDR2 YNNKEL, per germline (reference sequence). The J segment lost 8 bases and the V segment lost 2 bases, leaving 2 bases of the junction unmatched. CDR3 in DNA: TGTGCCAGCAGCCAAAGACTAGCTGGGGAGCTGTTTTTT. Amino acids: CASSQRLAGELFF.

This chain joins TRBV5-8 and TRBJ2-2; TRBD2 matches at 8 bases. Germline V gene sequence: CDR1 SGHTS, CDR2 YDEGEE. J lost 5 bases, V lost 2 bases, and 5 bases had no gene match. The CDR3 contains 15 residues. The CDR3 is CASSLDSGATGELFF. CDR3 DNA: TGTGCCAGCAGCTTAGATAGCGGGGCTACCGGGGAGCTGTTTTTT.

This chain uses TRBV15 with TRBJ2-2; tentative D call: TRBD2 (5 bases). V was shortened by 6 bases and J by 10 bases, with 15 bases between the two germline ends. In germline, CDR1 is LNHNV, CDR2 YYDKDF (reference sequence). CDR3 size: 13 residues. The CDR3 loop is CATSSDQDLELFF. CDR3 DNA sequence: TGTGCCACCAGTAGCGATCAGGACTTGGAGCTGTTTTTT.

The chain employs TRBV10-3 and TRBJ1-1, with a possible D match to TRBD1 (6 bases). Germline CDR1 reads ENHRY; CDR2 reads SYGVKD. Between the trimmed V and J ends, which lost 2 bases and 4 bases, there was a span of 20 bases. The CDR3 spans 17 residues. CDR3 bases: TGTGCCATCAGTGAGATGACGGGGGGGCTTGATGGCACTGAAGCTTTCTTT. It encodes CAISEMTGGLDGTEAFF.

The chain carries TRBV15 and TRBJ2-5; a possible D gene is TRBD2 (7 bases). Trimming took off 2 bases at V and 3 bases at J, with 13 bases between the two ends. The V gene's germline CDR1 is LNHNV and CDR2 YYDKDF (reference sequence). This CDR3 is 15 amino acids long. The CDR3 here is CATSRTGAGEETQYF. The CDR3 nucleotides are TGTGCCACCAGCAGAACGGGGGCGGGGGAAGAGACCCAGTACTTC.

This chain links TRBV5-1 with TRBJ1-2; 9 nucleotides align to TRBD1. V dropped 3 bases and J dropped 2; count of bases not matched to a gene: 5. CDR1 is SGHRS and CDR2 is YFSETQ in the germline V gene. CDR3 size: 15 residues. The CDR3 bases are TGCGCCAGCAGCTGGGGGACAGGGTTAAACTATGGCTACACCTTC. Protein product: CASSWGTGLNYGYTF.

The CDR3 reads CASSPRLAGDGELFF. The DNA for the CDR3 is TGTGCCAGCAGCCCCAGACTAGCGGGAGACGGGGAGCTGTTTTTT. The chain has TRBV7-6 and TRBJ2-2; 12 bases align to TRBD2. Germline values: CDR1 SGHVS, CDR2 FNYEAQ. Germline trimming cut 5 bases from V and 7 bases from J; bases unmatched to any gene: 5. The CDR3 spans 15 residues.

This rearrangement joins TRBV30 to TRBJ1-5, with D unresolved. V lost 1 base to trimming and J lost 8 bases, with 12 bases between them. The CDR3 is 13 residues long. Germline V lookup: CDR1 GTSNPN, CDR2 SVGIG (reference sequence). CDR3 in amino acids: CAWSGGGGEPQHF. The CDR3 DNA follows: TGTGCCTGGAGTGGCGGAGGCGGGGAGCCCCAGCATTTT.

The V gene is TRBV11-2, the J gene TRBJ2-1; no definite D call. Germline CDR1 SGHAT, CDR2 FQNNGV. The CDR3 has 12 amino acids. V lost 2 bases, J lost 7 bases, and 6 bases lay in between. CDR3 sequence (DNA): TGTGCCAGCAGCTTACAGAGGAATGAGCAGTTCTTC. This gives the protein CASSLQRNEQFF.

Notes on this clone: Other DNA sequences from this sample encode an identical CDR3 as well. V and J are TRBV5-1 and TRBJ1-2, with 10 bases matching TRBD1. Per germline, CDR1 SGHRS and CDR2 YFSETQ. The CDR3 has 13 residues. Trimming removed 4 bases from V and 8 bases from J; junction bases left unmatched: 5. CDR3 bases: TGCGCCAGCAGCCCCGGACAGGGGGAGGGCTACACCTTC. Protein product: CASSPGQGEGYTF. The variable domain in full, completed from reference TRBV5-1 and TRBJ1-2, reads KAGVTQTPRYLIKTRGQQVTLSCSPISGHRSVSWYQQTPGQGLQFLFEYFSETQRNKGNFPGRFSGRQFSNSRSEMNVSTLELGDSALYLCASSPGQGEGYTFGSGTRLTVV.

The rearrangement links TRBV7-9 to TRBJ1-2, with D tentatively TRBD1 (5 bases). From germline, CDR1 is SEHNR and CDR2 FQNEAQ (reference sequence). This CDR3 has 15 residues. Trimming removed 5 bases from V and 10 bases from J, with 23 bases in between. For the CDR3, the DNA is TGTGCCAGCAGCCCCCACAGGAACGACAATGGCCCCTACACCTTC. Residues: CASSPHRNDNGPYTF. The full variable domain, completed using reference TRBV7-9 and TRBJ1-2, is DTGVSQNPRHKITKRGQNVTFRCDPISEHNRLYWYRQTLGQGPEFLTYFQNEAQLEKSRLLSDRFSAERPKGSFSTLEIQRTEQGDSAMYLCASSPHRNDNGPYTFGSGTRLTVV.